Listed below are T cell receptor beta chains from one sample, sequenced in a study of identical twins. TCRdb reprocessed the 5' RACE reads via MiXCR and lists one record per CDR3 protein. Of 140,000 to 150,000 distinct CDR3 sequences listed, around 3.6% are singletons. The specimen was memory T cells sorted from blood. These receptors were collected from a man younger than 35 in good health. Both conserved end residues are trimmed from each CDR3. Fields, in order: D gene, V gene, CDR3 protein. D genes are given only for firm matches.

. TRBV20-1 SARERTTANTEAF
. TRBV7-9 ASGQESYEQY
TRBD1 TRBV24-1 ATSDLRDRGPYNEQF
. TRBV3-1 ASSQVNRDEQF
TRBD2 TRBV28 ASLPLAGVYNEQF
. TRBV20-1 SAEGGRKGETQY
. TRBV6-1 ASSEVGAGTTNEKLF
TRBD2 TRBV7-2 ASSLALAGADTQY
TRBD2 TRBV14 ASSQPGLVWQY
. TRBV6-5 ASSYSAVVAEAF
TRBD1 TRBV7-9 ASSSGTASYEQY
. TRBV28 ASGNYNEQF
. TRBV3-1 ASSHGLGGDTQY
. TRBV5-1 ASSLMGVRVGYT
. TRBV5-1 ASSLGHRIDTGELF
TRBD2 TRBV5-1 ASCRESGSTYEQY
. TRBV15 ATSRGGHANTGELF
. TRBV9 ASSVGGSGANVLT
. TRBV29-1 SVRSGGTEAF
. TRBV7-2 ASSLGTRSNQPQH
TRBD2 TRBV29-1 SVEGAGNYEQY
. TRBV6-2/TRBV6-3 ASSLAVLGEQF
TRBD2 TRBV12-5 ASGSSGRGNEQF
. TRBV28 ASSLGSNHYEQY
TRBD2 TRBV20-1 SARQREGRKTQY
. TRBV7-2 ASSFGSQETQY
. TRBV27 ASSFDRYSYGYT
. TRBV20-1 SGATVGGSPNEQF
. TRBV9 ASSVMAETEAF
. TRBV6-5 ASTGRGDTQY
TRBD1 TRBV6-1 ASSGQGALEQY
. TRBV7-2 ASSLGRGSGNTIY
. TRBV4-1 ASSQSPPGGSSYNEQF
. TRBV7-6 ASKSLGETQY
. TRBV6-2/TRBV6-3 ASKEGQISTDTQY
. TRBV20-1 SASGISTDTQY
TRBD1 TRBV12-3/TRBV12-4 ASSRKTGSGAF
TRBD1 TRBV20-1 SARQGVSETQY
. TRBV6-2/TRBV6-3 ASSYNLNTEAF
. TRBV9 ASSPVAGSEQF
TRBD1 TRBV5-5 ASSVGQGAGSPLH
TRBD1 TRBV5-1 ASSLRDRPAEAF
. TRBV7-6 ASSLGSNPRGTDTQY
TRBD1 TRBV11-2 ASSSPLQGRMAF
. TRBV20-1 SASHAVAANTEAF
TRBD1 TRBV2 ASSKQGSGAEAF
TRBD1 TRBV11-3 ASSRPGGPEAF
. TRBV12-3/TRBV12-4 ASSTRQQNTEAF
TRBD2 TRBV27 ASSLRSLAGAAQETQY
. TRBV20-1 SARDRAKNIQY
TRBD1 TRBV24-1 ATRAGGAKVTEQF
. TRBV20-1 SASRQRVGELF
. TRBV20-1 SARSQSEAF
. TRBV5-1 ASSAGTSDGYT
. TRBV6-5 ASSHRRVSPNEKLF
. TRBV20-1 SAIRYTGELF
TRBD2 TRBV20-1 SAGRTSETQY
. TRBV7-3 ASSLSVLTDTQY
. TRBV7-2 ASSKTQGRAF